This TCR beta chain was identified in a study of response to subunit inactivated influenza vaccine. TCRdb reprocessed the RT-PCR reads via MiXCR and lists one record per CDR3 protein. The repertoire holds around 760,000 distinct CDR3 sequences, around 14% seen once, with approximately 7% in the top ten. Details on this clonotype: The target antigen is unknown.

V was clipped by 3 bases and J by 1 base; unmatched bases: 4. The CDR3 runs to 15 residues. Germline V lookup: CDR1 SGDLS, CDR2 YYNGEE. Study-wide results and caveats: There was a suggestion from the authors that each seasonal influenza vaccination recruits few new T cells.

The rearrangement uses TRBV9 and TRBJ1-3; 7 bases are a match to TRBD1. This sequence originates from a man in his forties or fifties who received an inactivated influenza vaccine. The source material was PBMCs from blood, sampled roughly 15 days before vaccination. This chain's CDR3 is CASSDLQGSGNTIYF. Here the CDR3 DNA reads TGTGCCAGCAGCGACCTACAGGGGTCTGGAAACACCATATATTTT.